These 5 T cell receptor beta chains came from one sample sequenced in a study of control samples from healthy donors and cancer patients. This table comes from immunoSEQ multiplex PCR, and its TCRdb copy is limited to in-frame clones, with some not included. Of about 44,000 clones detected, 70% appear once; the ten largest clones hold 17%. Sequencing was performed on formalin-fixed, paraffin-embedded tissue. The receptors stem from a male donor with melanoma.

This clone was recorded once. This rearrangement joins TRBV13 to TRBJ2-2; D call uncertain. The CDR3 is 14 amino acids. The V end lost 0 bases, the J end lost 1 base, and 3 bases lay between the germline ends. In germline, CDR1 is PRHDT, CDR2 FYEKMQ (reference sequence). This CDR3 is CASSLGGNTGELFF. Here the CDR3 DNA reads TGTGCCAGCAGCTTAGGAGGGAACACCGGGGAGCTGTTTTTT.

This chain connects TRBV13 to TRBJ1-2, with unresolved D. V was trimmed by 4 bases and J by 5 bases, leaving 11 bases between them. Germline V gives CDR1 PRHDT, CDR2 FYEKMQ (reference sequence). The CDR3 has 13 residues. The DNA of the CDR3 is TGTGCCAGCAGCTCCACCCGGCAGTATGGCTACACCTTC. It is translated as CASSSTRQYGYTF.

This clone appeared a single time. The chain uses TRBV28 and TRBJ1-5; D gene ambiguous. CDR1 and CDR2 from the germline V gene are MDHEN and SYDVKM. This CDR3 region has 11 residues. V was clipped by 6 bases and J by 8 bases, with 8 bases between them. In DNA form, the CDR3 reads TGTGCCAGCAGCTCCGTTGAGCCCCAGCATTTT. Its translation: CASSSVEPQHF.

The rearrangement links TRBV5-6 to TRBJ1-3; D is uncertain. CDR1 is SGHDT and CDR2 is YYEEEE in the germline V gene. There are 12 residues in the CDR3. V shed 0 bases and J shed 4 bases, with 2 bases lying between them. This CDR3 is CASSLEGNTIYF. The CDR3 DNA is TGTGCCAGCAGCTTGGAAGGAAACACCATATATTTT.

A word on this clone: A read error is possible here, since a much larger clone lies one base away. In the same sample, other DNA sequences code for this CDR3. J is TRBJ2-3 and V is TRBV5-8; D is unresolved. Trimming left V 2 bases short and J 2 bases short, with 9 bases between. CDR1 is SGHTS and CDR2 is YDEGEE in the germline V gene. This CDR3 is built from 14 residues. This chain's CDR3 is CASSFGILTDTQYF. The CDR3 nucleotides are TGTGCCAGCAGCTTCGGTATTCTCACAGATACGCAGTATTTT.